The present T cell receptor (beta chain) was sequenced within a study of T cells in tuberculosis. Overall study results and limits: Samples were chosen by availability of cryopreserved specimens. Active tuberculosis alpha repertoires lay closer to GMM-specific TCRs than controls'.

As for this clone: Its antigen is currently unknown.

Clones were sequenced by immunoSEQ multiplex PCR, and TCRdb holds only the in-frame ones, with some missing. There are some 40,000 clones in the sample; around 95% occur only once, and about 3.7% lies in the top ten. This CDR3 contains 14 residues. Germline V lookup: CDR1 LNHDA, CDR2 SQIVND (reference sequence). Trimming pared 5 bases from V and 0 bases from J, leaving 9 bases between. J is TRBJ2-3 and V is TRBV19; possibly TRBD1 for D (6 bases). The sequencing input was PBMCs. This clonotype was sampled from a donor between 10 and 35 years old with latent tuberculosis or without tuberculosis infection. This chain's CDR3 is CASSPTGSTDTQYF. CDR3 nucleotide sequence: TGTGCCAGTAGTCCGACAGGCAGCACAGATACGCAGTATTTT.